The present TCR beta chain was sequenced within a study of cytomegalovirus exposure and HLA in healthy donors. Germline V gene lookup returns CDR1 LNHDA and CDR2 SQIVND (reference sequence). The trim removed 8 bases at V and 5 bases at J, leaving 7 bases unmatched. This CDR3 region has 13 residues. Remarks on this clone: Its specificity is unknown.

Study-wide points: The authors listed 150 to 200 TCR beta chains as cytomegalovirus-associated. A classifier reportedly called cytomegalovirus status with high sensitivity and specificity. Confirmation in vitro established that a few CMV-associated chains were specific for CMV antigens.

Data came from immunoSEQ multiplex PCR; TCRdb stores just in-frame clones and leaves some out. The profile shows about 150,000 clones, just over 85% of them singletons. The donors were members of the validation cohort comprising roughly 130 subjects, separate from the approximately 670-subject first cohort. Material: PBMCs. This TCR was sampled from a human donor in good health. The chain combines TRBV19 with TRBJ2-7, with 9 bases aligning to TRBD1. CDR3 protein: CASGDRATNEQYF. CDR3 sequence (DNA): TGTGCCAGTGGGGACAGGGCCACCAACGAGCAGTACTTC.